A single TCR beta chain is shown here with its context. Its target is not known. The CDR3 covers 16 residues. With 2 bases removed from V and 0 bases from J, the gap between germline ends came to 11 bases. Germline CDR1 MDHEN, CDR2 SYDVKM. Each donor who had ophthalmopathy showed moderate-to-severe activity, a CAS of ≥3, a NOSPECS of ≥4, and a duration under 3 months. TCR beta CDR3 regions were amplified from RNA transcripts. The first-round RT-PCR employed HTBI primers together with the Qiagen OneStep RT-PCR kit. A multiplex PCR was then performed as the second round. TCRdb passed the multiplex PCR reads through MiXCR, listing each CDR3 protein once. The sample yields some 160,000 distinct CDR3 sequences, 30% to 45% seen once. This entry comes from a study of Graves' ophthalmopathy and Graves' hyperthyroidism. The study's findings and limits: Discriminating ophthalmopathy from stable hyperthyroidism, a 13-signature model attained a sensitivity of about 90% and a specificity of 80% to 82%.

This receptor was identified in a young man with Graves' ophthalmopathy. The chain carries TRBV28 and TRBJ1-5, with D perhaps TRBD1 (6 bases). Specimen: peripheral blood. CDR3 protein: CASSLETGLSNQPQHF. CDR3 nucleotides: TGTGCCAGCAGTTTAGAAACAGGGCTTAGCAATCAGCCCCAGCATTTT.